This T cell receptor (beta chain) was captured in a study of T cells of healthy individuals. Germline CDR1 and CDR2: SGHKS and YYEKEE (reference sequence). The CDR3 is made up of 15 amino acids. Trimming took off 2 bases at V and 6 bases at J, with 18 bases between the two ends. Details on this clonotype: This may stem from a read error, because a much larger clone lies one nucleotide away.

TCRdb independently ran MiXCR on the 5' RACE reads; one entry per CDR3 protein. The data contain roughly 76,000 distinct CDR3 sequences, more than 4.5% of them seen just once; the ten biggest clones take up around 7.6%. The receptor was isolated from a female donor in good health. This chain links TRBV5-5 with TRBJ2-7; D possibly corresponds to TRBD2 (6 bases). CDR3 loop: CASSFAGHGACEQYF. The CDR3 DNA follows: TGTGCCAGCAGCTTCGCGGGGCACGGGGCCTGCGAGCAGTACTTC.